This is a list of T cell receptor beta chains from one sample in a study of blood T cell repertoires in COVID-19. Measured with immunoSEQ multiplex PCR; TCRdb has only the in-frame clones, and not every one. This repertoire shows 200,000 to 250,000 clones, about four fifths found once; its top ten account for roughly 7.8%. Material: peripheral blood. Receptors were obtained from an elderly woman with COVID-19, enrolled during active disease. Each CDR3 is given with its conserved first and last residue. Fields, in order: V gene, D gene, clone size, J gene, CDR3 DNA, CDR3 protein. D genes are given only for firm matches. Where a row states a size, it is once, few, many or the class of an expanded clone; other rows omit it.

V: TRBV3-1/TRBV3-2
D: -
size: -
J: TRBJ1-1
DNA: TGTGCCAGCAGCCAAGGACTAATGGACACTGAAGCTTTCTTT
CDR3: CASSQGLMDTEAFF

V: TRBV4-1
D: -
size: -
J: TRBJ1-4
DNA: TGCGCCAGCAGCCAAGGATTTTGGGAGAGCACAACTAATGAAAAACTGTTTTTT
CDR3: CASSQGFWESTTNEKLFF

V: TRBV6-1
D: TRBD1
size: few
J: TRBJ2-2
DNA: TGTGCCAGCAGTGTTGGGGGGACAGGGTGGACCGGGGAGCTGTTTTTT
CDR3: CASSVGGTGWTGELFF

V: TRBV6-4
D: TRBD1
size: -
J: TRBJ1-1
DNA: TGTGCCAGCAGAGAGGGGACAGCGAACACTGAAGCTTTCTTT
CDR3: CASREGTANTEAFF

V: TRBV7-3
D: TRBD2
size: once
J: TRBJ2-3
DNA: TGTGCCAGCAGCTACCTAGCGGGAGCGGGTGATACGCAGTATTTT
CDR3: CASSYLAGAGDTQYF

V: TRBV7-2
D: -
size: -
J: TRBJ2-3
DNA: TGTGCCAGCAGCTTAGTAGCCCACACAGATACGCAGTATTTT
CDR3: CASSLVAHTDTQYF

V: TRBV5-1
D: TRBD1
size: -
J: TRBJ1-2
DNA: TGCGCCAGCAGCTTAAGCACTGACAGGGGAGGCTACACCTTC
CDR3: CASSLSTDRGGYTF

V: TRBV9
D: TRBD1
size: -
J: TRBJ2-3
DNA: TGTGCCAGCAGCTCACAGGGGGGCGGAGATACGCAGTATTTT
CDR3: CASSSQGGGDTQYF

V: TRBV4-1
D: -
size: -
J: TRBJ2-7
DNA: TGCGCCAGCAGCCCGAATACTAGAGGGGGCTCCTACGAGCAGTACTTC
CDR3: CASSPNTRGGSYEQYF

V: TRBV5-1
D: TRBD1
size: -
J: TRBJ1-4
DNA: TGCGCCAGCAGCTTGGTAGGGGACAGGGCTGAAAAACTGTTTTTT
CDR3: CASSLVGDRAEKLFF

V: TRBV5-4
D: TRBD2
size: -
J: TRBJ2-2
DNA: TGTGCCAGCAGCGACGCGACTAGCAACACCGGGGAGCTGTTTTTT
CDR3: CASSDATSNTGELFF